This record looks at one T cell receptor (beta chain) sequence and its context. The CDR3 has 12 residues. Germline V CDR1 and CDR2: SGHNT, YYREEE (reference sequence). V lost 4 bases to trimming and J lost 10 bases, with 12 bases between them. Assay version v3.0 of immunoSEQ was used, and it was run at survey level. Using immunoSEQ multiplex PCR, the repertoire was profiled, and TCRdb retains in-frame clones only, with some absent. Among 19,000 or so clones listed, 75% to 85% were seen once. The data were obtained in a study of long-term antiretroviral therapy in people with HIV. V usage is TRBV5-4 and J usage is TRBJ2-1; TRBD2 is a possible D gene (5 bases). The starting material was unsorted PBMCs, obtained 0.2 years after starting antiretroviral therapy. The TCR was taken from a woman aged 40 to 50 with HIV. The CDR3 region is CASSRGFREQFF. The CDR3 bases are TGTGCCAGCAGCCGGGGTTTTCGAGAGCAGTTCTTC.